This T cell receptor (beta chain) was identified in a study of OX40 agonist ivuxolimab in advanced cancers. Generated by immunoSEQ multiplex PCR, the TCRdb table keeps only in-frame clones and is missing some. Of under 85,000 clones listed, about 81% are singletons. This clone was counted once. The V end lost 4 bases, the J end lost 7 bases, and 10 bases lay between the germline ends. Germline V gene lookup returns CDR1 MNHNS and CDR2 SASEGT. The CDR3 is made up of 13 amino acids. The receptor was isolated from an adult with an advanced solid tumor such as melanoma, head and neck, liver or kidney cancer. The V call is TRBV6-1, the J call TRBJ1-4; unclear D gene. The input for sequencing was CD4+ or CD8+ T cells sorted from blood, taken in a trial of the OX40 agonist ivuxolimab. The CDR3 loop is CASSGTRSEKLFF. The CDR3 nucleotides are TGTGCCAGCAGTGGCACAAGAAGTGAAAAACTGTTTTTT.